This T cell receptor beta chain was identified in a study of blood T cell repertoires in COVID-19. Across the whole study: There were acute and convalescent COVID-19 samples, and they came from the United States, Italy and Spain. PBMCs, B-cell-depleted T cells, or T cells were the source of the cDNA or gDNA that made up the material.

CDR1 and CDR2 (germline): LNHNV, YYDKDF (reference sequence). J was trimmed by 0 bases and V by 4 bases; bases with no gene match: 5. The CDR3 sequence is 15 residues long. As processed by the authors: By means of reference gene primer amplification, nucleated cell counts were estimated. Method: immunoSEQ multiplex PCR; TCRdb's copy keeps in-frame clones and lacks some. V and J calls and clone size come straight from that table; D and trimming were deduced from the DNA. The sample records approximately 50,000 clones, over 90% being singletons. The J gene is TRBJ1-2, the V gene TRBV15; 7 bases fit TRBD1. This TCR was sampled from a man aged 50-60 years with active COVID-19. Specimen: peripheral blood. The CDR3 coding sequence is TGTGCCACCAGCACTCTCGGGACAGCTAACTATGGCTACACCTTC. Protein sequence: CATSTLGTANYGYTF.